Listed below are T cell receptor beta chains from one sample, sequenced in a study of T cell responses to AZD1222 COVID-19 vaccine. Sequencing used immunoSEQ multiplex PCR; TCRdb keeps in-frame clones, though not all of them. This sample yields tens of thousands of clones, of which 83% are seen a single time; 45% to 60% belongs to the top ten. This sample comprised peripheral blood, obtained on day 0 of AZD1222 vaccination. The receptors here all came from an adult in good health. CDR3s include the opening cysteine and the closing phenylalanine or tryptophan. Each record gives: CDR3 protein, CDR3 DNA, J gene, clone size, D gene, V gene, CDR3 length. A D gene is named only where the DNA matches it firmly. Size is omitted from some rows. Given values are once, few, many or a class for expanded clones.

CDR3 protein: CASSWTRGGVYNEQFF
CDR3 DNA: TGTGCCAGCAGCTGGACACGAGGGGGCGTTTACAATGAGCAGTTCTTC
J gene: TRBJ2-1
clone size: .
D gene: TRBD1
V gene: TRBV28
CDR3 length: 16

CDR3 protein: CASSNTKGQGVEKLFF
CDR3 DNA: TGTGCCAGCAGCAATACGAAGGGACAGGGGGTTGAAAAACTGTTTTTT
J gene: TRBJ1-4
clone size: .
D gene: TRBD1
V gene: TRBV28
CDR3 length: 16

CDR3 protein: CASSISSGNTGELFF
CDR3 DNA: TGTGCCAGTAGTATCTCTAGCGGAAACACCGGGGAGCTGTTTTTT
J gene: TRBJ2-2
clone size: .
D gene: TRBD2
V gene: TRBV19
CDR3 length: 15

CDR3 protein: CASSQDPPGQGADTQYF
CDR3 DNA: TGTGCCAGCAGCCAAGACCCTCCGGGACAGGGAGCCGATACGCAGTATTTT
J gene: TRBJ2-3
clone size: .
D gene: TRBD1
V gene: TRBV3-1/TRBV3-2
CDR3 length: 17

CDR3 protein: CASSPRVTGSTDTQYF
CDR3 DNA: TGTGCCAGCAGCCCCCGAGTGACAGGGAGCACAGATACGCAGTATTTT
J gene: TRBJ2-3
clone size: .
D gene: TRBD1
V gene: TRBV11-2
CDR3 length: 16

CDR3 protein: CASSQDVSGGGNEQFF
CDR3 DNA: TGCGCCAGCAGCCAAGATGTTAGCGGGGGCGGAAATGAGCAGTTCTTC
J gene: TRBJ2-1
clone size: .
D gene: TRBD2
V gene: TRBV4-1
CDR3 length: 16

CDR3 protein: CASSRSGTGGYEQYF
CDR3 DNA: TGTGCCAGCAGTCGATCCGGGACAGGGGGCTACGAGCAGTACTTC
J gene: TRBJ2-7
clone size: .
D gene: TRBD1
V gene: TRBV7-8
CDR3 length: 15

CDR3 protein: CASSPPGGGSGEKLFF
CDR3 DNA: TGTGCCAGCAGCCCCCCAGGGGGAGGGTCGGGTGAAAAACTGTTTTTT
J gene: TRBJ1-4
clone size: .
D gene: TRBD1
V gene: TRBV7-8
CDR3 length: 16

CDR3 protein: CASSQEFLAGANEQFF
CDR3 DNA: TGTGCCAGCAGCCAAGAGTTCCTAGCGGGAGCGAATGAGCAGTTCTTC
J gene: TRBJ2-1
clone size: few
D gene: TRBD2
V gene: TRBV3-1/TRBV3-2
CDR3 length: 16

CDR3 protein: CASSPGGFSGNTIYF
CDR3 DNA: TGTGCCAGCAGCCCCGGGGGGTTCTCTGGAAACACCATATATTTT
J gene: TRBJ1-3
clone size: once
D gene: .
V gene: TRBV28
CDR3 length: 15